These 2 T cell receptor beta chains came from one sample sequenced in a study of graft-versus-host responses after intestinal transplantation. Data came from immunoSEQ multiplex PCR; TCRdb stores just in-frame clones and leaves some out. The sample carries around 54,000 clones, roughly nine tenths recorded once. The sequencing used PBMCs, collected 650 to 680 days after intestinal transplant. These receptors were taken from a human patient who received an intestinal transplant, so some T cells may come from the graft donor.

This clone has a single count. The chain uses TRBV2 and TRBJ2-7; 8 nucleotides match TRBD1. Germline V gives CDR1 SNHLY, CDR2 FYNNEI. This CDR3 contains 13 residues. V lost 8 bases and J lost 2; bases outside the gene matches: 5. The chain's CDR3 is CASGGTGAYEQYF. For the CDR3, the DNA is TGTGCCAGCGGTGGGACAGGTGCCTACGAGCAGTACTTC.

The chain employs TRBV7-7 and TRBJ1-2; 11 bases line up with TRBD1. Germline loops: CDR1 SSHAT, CDR2 FNYEAQ (reference sequence). The CDR3 sequence is 18 residues long. J was trimmed by 4 bases and V by 2 bases; bases with no gene match: 12. CDR3 amino acids: CASSLRPRTGGNVYGYTF. CDR3 DNA sequence: TGTGCCAGCAGCTTAAGGCCCCGGACAGGGGGCAACGTCTATGGCTACACCTTC.